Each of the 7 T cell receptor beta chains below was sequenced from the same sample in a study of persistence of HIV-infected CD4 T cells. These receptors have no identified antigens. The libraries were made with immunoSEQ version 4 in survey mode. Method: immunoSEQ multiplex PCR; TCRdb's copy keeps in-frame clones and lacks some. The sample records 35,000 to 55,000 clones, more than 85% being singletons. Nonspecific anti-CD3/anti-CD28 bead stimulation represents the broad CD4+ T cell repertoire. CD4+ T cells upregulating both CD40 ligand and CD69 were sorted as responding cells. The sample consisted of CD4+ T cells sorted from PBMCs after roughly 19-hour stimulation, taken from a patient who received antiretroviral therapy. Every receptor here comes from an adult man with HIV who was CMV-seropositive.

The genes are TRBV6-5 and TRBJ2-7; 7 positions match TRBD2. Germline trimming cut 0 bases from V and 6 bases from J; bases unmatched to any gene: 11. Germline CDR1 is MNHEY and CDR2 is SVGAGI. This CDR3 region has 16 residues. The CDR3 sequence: CASSYSSRASGSEQYF. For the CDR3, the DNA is TGTGCCAGCAGTTACTCGAGTCGCGCTAGCGGCAGCGAGCAGTACTTC.

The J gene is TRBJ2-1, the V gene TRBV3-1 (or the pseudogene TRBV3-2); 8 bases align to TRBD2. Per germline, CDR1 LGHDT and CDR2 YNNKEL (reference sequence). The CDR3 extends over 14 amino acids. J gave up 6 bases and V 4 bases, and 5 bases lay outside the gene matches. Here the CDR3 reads CASSPGGTSNEQFF. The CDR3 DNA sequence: TGTGCCAGCAGCCCGGGCGGGACTAGCAATGAGCAGTTCTTC.

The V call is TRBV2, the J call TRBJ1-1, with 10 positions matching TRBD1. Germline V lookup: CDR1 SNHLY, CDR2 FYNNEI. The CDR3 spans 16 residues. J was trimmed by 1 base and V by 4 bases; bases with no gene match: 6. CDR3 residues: CASSGDRGRGNTEAFF. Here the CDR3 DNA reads TGTGCCAGCAGTGGAGACAGGGGGCGCGGGAACACTGAAGCTTTCTTT.

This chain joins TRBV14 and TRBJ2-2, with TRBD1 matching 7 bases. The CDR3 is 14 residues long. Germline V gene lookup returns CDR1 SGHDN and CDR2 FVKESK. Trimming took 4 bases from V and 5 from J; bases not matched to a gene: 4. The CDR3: CASSLGQFTGELFF. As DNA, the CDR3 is TGTGCCAGCAGCCTGGGACAGTTTACCGGGGAGCTGTTTTTT.

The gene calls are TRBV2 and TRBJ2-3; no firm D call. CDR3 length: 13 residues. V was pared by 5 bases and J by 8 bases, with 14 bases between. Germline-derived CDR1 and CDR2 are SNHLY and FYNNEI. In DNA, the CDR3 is TGTGCCAGCAGTTTCGAAGCCCCTGGTACGCAGTATTTT. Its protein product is CASSFEAPGTQYF.

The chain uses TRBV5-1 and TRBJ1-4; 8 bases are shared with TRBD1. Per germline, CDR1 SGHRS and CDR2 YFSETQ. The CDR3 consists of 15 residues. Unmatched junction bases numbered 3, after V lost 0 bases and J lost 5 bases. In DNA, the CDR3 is TGCGCCAGCAGCTTGGCCGGGACAGGAAATGAAAAACTGTTTTTT. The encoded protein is CASSLAGTGNEKLFF.

The CDR3 sequence is CASSLDGGSEKLFF. The CDR3 DNA reads as TGTGCCAGCAGCTTGGACGGAGGAAGTGAAAAACTGTTTTTT. V and J are TRBV7-9 and TRBJ1-4; D unclear. The CDR3 covers 14 residues. Trimming cost V 3 bases and J 7 bases, with 12 bases left between them. Germline CDR1 SEHNR, CDR2 FQNEAQ (reference sequence).